Detailed here is one TCR beta chain. By sample share, this clonotype is hyperexpanded (1% or more). There are no base qualities to consult, and no much larger clone falls within one base. After labeling with CellTrace CFSE, PBMCs were cultured for less than 7 days in RPMI containing about 7.6% human serum along with peptide pools, each at 0.9 to 1 ug/mL. Unfixed proliferating CD4 T cells were sorted on a BD FACSAria as live CD56-CD19-CD16-CD3+CD4+ CFSE-low cells. Enrolled adults were healthy and seronegative for ZIKV, JEV, YFV, DENV and WNV by microneutralization screening. The samples were taken from a phase 1, double-blinded, randomized, placebo-controlled trial testing an alum-adjuvanted Zika purified-inactivated virus (ZPIV) vaccine. Peripheral blood mononuclear cells were isolated by standard procedure and were kept frozen in liquid nitrogen until use. The sample is drawn from a study of Japanese encephalitis immunity and Zika vaccine responses (dated by TCRdb to the early 2020s). For the wider study: Included participants received three 5.0 ug doses of alum-adjuvanted ZPIV at weeks 0, 4 and 28. Eleven to twelve participants were given two doses of JEV vaccine (IXIARO) 28 days apart, two to three months before the first ZPIV dose. Before ZPIV, 12 to 13 participants were given one dose of YFV vaccine (YF-VAX), while roughly nine participants were flavivirus-naive. More than 5 representative participants per pre-vaccination group were picked for TCR sequencing, using samples from week 52 and from week 0, the point after pre-vaccination but before ZPIV. TCR repertoires were also analyzed from three flavivirus-naive individuals at weeks 2, 6 and 52 after starting ZPIV vaccination. Stimulations used ZIKV structural-protein peptide pools split into flavivirus-conserved and non-conserved sets, or JEV or YFV peptides matching the pre-vaccination. ZIKV peptides were 15-mers overlapping by 11 residues, selected for NetMHCpan/NetMHCII-predicted epitopes with affinity below 50 nM. The study asked whether earlier vaccination against Japanese encephalitis virus (JEV) or yellow fever virus (YFV) shaped CD4 T cell responses to the Zika vaccine.

What the authors observed across the whole study: After ZPIV, repertoire richness of CD4 T cells responding to conserved ZIKV epitopes significantly decreased in JEV-pre-vaccinated donors. The analysis was restricted to a subset of trial participants with three doses and adequate samples, and the entire vaccinated cohort was not analyzed. Samples were clustered by participant, with no similarity observed between individuals, suggesting that no public TCRs were detected. CD8 T cell responses to ZIKV peptide pools were of very low magnitude and seen in only a few individuals. Peptide-pool deconvolution was not performed because of sample size limitations, and consequently the individual peptides driving cross-reactive responses were not identified. JEV-pre-vaccinated donors showed higher repertoire similarity across time-points and stimulations than YFV-pre-vaccinated donors, indicating more clonotypes common to ZIKV and JEV stimulation.

The method behind the library was 5' RACE. Before sequencing, the TCRbeta libraries were pooled in amounts proportional to the number of cells sorted for each library. Total RNA was extracted from sorted cells with RNAzol RT, and cDNA was synthesized with an oligo(dT) primer and a template-switching oligo. Using Kapa HiFi, PCR amplified the TCRbeta V-CDR3-J region between a SMARTer oligo primer and a TCRbeta constant-region primer. A second PCR attached Illumina adaptors and sample-specific index barcodes, followed by HighPrep bead cleanup and Bioanalyzer confirmation of a band of roughly 650 bp. Libraries were sequenced on an Illumina MiSeq with 2x151 bp paired-end reads. In the source study's methods: An in-house Java program demultiplexed the reads, and MiXCR assigned TCRbeta annotations and counted clonotypes. Repertoire overlap used Morisita-Horn indices from the R package vegan, with UPGMA clustering and Circos plots of recurring clonotypes. Shannon diversity and richness were normalized to the highest possible value given the input cell numbers, yielding values from 0 to 1. CDR3beta sequences were aligned using MUSCLE, distances were calculated using SeqinR, and multidimensional scaling was plotted in R. The raw public reads went through TCRdb reprocessing: fastp at Q25, MiXCR clone calling, in-frame beta chains kept. Identical CDR3 proteins give one entry, which carries the most common genes and DNA. What appears here as the V and J calls and clone size reflects TCRdb's work, not the paper's. The sample includes 300 to 500 distinct CDR3 sequences, with 3% to 4% observed a single time. The ten largest make up roughly 35% of the sample.

Per the germline V gene, SGHRS is the CDR1 and YFSETQ is the CDR2. Between the V and J ends, shortened by 5 bases and 6 bases respectively, the junction contains 3 bases. From its cysteine to its valine, the CDR3 spans 9 amino acids. Only the CDR3 portion is preserved as DNA: 27 bases, with reading frame beginning at the first base. This receptor was taken from an adult man who received an inactivated Zika virus vaccine. The sequence is built from TRBV5-1 and TRBJ2-7, with the D segment identity uncertain. Source: antigen-activated CD4+ T cells from blood, cultured, taken during a Zika inactivated vaccine study. Read as DNA, the sequence is TGCGCCAGCAGGGGCGAGCAGTACGTC. Its protein product is CASRGEQYV.